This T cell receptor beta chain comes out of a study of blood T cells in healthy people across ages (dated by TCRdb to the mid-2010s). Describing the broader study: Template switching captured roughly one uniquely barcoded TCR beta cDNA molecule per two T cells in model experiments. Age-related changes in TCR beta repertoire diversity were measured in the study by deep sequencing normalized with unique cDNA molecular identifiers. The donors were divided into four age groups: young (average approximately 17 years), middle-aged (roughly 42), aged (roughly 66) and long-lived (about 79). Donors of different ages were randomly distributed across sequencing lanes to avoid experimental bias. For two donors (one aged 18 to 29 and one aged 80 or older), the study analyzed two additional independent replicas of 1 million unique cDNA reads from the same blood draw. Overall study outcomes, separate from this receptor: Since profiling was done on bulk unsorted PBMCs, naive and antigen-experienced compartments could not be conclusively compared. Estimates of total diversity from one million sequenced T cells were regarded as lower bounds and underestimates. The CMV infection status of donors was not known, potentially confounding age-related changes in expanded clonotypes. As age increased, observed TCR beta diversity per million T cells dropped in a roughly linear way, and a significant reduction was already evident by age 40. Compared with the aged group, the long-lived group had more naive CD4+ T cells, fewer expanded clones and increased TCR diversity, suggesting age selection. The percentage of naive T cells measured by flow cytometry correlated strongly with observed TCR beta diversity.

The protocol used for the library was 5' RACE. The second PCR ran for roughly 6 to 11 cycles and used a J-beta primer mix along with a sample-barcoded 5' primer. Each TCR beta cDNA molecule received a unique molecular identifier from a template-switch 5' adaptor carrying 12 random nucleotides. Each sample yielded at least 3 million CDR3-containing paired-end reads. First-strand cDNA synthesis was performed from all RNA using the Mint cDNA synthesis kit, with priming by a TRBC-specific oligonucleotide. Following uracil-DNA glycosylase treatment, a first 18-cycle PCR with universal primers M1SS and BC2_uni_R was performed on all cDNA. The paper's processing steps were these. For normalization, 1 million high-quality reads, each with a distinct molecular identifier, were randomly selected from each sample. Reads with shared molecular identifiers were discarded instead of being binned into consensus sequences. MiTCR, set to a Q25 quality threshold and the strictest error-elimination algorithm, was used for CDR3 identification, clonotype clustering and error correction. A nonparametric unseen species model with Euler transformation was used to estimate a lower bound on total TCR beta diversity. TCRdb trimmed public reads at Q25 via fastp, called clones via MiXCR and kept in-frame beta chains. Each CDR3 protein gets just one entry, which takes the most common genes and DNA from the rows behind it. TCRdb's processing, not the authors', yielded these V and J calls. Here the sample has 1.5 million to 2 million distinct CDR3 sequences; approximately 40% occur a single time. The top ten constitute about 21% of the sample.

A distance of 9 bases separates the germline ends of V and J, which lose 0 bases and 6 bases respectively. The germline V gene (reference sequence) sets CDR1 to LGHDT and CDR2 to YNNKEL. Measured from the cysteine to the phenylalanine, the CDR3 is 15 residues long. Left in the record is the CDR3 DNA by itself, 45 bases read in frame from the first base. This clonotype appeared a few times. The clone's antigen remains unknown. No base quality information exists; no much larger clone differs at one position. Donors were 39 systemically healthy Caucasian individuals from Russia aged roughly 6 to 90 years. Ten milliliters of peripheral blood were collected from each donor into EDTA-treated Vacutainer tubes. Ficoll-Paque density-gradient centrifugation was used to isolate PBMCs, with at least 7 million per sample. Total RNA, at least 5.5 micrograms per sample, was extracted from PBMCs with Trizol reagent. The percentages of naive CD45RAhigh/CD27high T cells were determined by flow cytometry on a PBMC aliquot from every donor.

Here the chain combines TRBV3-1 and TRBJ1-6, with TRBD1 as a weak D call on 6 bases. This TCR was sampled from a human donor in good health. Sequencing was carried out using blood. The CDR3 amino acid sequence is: CASSQESGANSPLHF. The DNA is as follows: TGTGCCAGCAGCCAAGAATCGGGGGCTAATTCACCCCTCCACTTT.